The 29 T cell receptor beta chains below were found in one sample sequenced in a study of T cell changes during pregnancy in multiple sclerosis. Data came from immunoSEQ multiplex PCR; TCRdb stores just in-frame clones and leaves some out. Of approximately 80,000 clones listed, 94% are singletons. The sample was peripheral blood, taken in the second trimester of pregnancy. These receptors were obtained from a female donor in good health, enrolled as a control in a pregnancy study.

V usage is TRBV19 and J usage is TRBJ2-7, with 8 bases fitting TRBD1. Germline CDR1 and CDR2: LNHDA and SQIVND (reference sequence). The CDR3 covers 16 residues. The junction had 10 bases not matched to a gene; V was cut back by 1 base and J by 5 bases. CDR3 sequence reads: CASSIASGGQGDEQYF. CDR3 DNA: TGTGCCAGTAGTATAGCCTCAGGGGGCCAGGGGGACGAGCAGTACTTC. The variable domain in full, with the rest retrieved from reference TRBV19 and TRBJ2-7, is DGGITQSPKYLFRKEGQNVTLSCEQNLNHDAMYWYRQDPGQGLRLIYYSQIVNDFQKGDIAEGYSVSREKKESFPLTVTSAQKNPTAFYLCASSIASGGQGDEQYFGPGTRLTVT.

The V call is TRBV28, the J call TRBJ2-7; 7 bases are a match to TRBD1. The CDR3 totals 16 residues. V shed 6 bases and J 2 bases; nucleotides not matched to a gene: 13. Germline V gene lookup returns CDR1 MDHEN and CDR2 SYDVKM. CDR3 protein: CASSTNNRGSPYEQYF. The CDR3 DNA sequence: TGTGCCAGCAGCACTAATAACAGGGGTTCCCCCTACGAGCAGTACTTC.

CDR3 coding DNA: TGTGCCAGCAGCTTAGTCACAGCGAACACCGGGGAGCTGTTTTTT. It translates to CASSLVTANTGELFF. The chain recombines TRBV7-6 with TRBJ2-2; D remains unclear. The CDR3 has 15 residues. CDR1 SGHVS and CDR2 FNYEAQ come from the germline V gene. The V end was cut by 1 base, the J end by 0 bases, with 6 bases between.

The chain carries TRBV4-1 and TRBJ2-2; TRBD2 might be the D (5 bases). The V end lost 4 bases, the J end lost 7 bases, and 22 bases lay between the germline ends. This CDR3 contains 17 residues. The germline gives CDR1 MGHRA, CDR2 YSYEKL. CDR3 coding DNA: TGCGCCAGCAGCCCATTCGTGAGCGGAATCACGGTCGGGGAGCTGTTTTTT. It translates to CASSPFVSGITVGELFF.

This clone was observed a single time. This rearrangement joins TRBV6-1 to TRBJ2-1, with TRBD2 matching 14 bases. Germline V gives CDR1 MNHNS, CDR2 SASEGT. CDR3 length equals 15 residues. V shed 7 bases and J 9 bases; nucleotides not matched to a gene: 8. The CDR3 DNA reads as TGTGCCAGCATGTTTGGGACTAGCGGGAGCAGTGAGCAGTTCTTC. The encoded protein is CASMFGTSGSSEQFF.

This chain joins TRBV7-8 and TRBJ2-3; 8 nucleotides match TRBD1. After removal of 6 bases from V and 0 bases from J, the junction contained 14 bases not matched to a gene. The CDR3 has 18 amino acids. CDR1 is SGHVS and CDR2 is FQNEAQ in the germline V gene. In nucleotides, the CDR3 is TGTGCCAGCAGGGCACCGTGGCAGGGGGCGATTAGCACAGATACGCAGTATTTT. Its translation is CASRAPWQGAISTDTQYF.

The chain links TRBV2 to TRBJ2-7; D possibly corresponds to TRBD2 (6 bases). Per the germline V gene, CDR1 is SNHLY and CDR2 is FYNNEI. V lost 2 bases, J lost 7 bases, and 18 bases lay in between. The CDR3 sequence is 15 residues long. The CDR3 region is CASSEYFTMSGEQYF. CDR3 DNA: TGTGCCAGCAGTGAATACTTCACCATGAGCGGGGAGCAGTACTTC.

This clone has a handful of counts. The chain recombines TRBV7-9 with TRBJ1-4; TRBD1 might be the D (5 bases). CDR1 and CDR2 from the germline V gene are SEHNR and FQNEAQ (reference sequence). Trimming took off 5 bases at V and 8 bases at J, with 15 bases between the two ends. This CDR3 contains 14 residues. The CDR3 DNA sequence: TGTGCCAGCAGCATCGGGACTGGGCGGGAAAAACTGTTTTTT. Amino acids: CASSIGTGREKLFF.

The count of this clone is one. The rearrangement uses TRBV5-1 and TRBJ2-5, with 11 bases lining up with TRBD2. In germline, CDR1 is SGHRS, CDR2 YFSETQ. Unmatched junction bases numbered 10, after V lost 4 bases and J lost 5 bases. The CDR3 contains 16 residues. CDR3 coding DNA: TGCGCCAGCAGCCCGGGGACTAGCGGAGTGGGGGAGACCCAGTACTTC. Protein product: CASSPGTSGVGETQYF.

The chain has TRBV2 and TRBJ2-7, with 7 nucleotides matching TRBD1. This CDR3 contains 15 residues. The V segment lost 4 bases and the J segment 3 bases; nucleotides outside the gene matches: 9. Germline V CDR1 and CDR2: SNHLY, FYNNEI. CDR3 sequence (DNA): TGTGCCAGCAGTGCACAGGGACAGAGCAGCTACGAGCAGTACTTC. Amino acid sequence: CASSAQGQSSYEQYF.

The chain uses TRBV5-4 and TRBJ1-2; 11 bases are a match to TRBD1. There are 15 residues in the CDR3. CDR1 and CDR2 (germline): SGHNT, YYREEE (reference sequence). Losses at the gene ends were 3 bases for V and 2 bases for J; bases not matched to a gene: 3. CDR3 sequence (DNA): TGTGCCAGCAGCTCCCGGGACAGGGGGAACTATGGCTACACCTTC. This sequence encodes CASSSRDRGNYGYTF. Together with reference TRBV5-4 and TRBJ1-2, the CDR3 gives the full variable domain: ETGVTQSPTHLIKTRGQQVTLRCSSQSGHNTVSWYQQALGQGPQFIFQYYREEENGRGNFPPRFSGLQFPNYSSELNVNALELDDSALYLCASSSRDRGNYGYTFGSGTRLTVV.

This chain uses TRBV6-1 with TRBJ2-2; TRBD1 matches at 9 bases. With 2 bases clipped from V and 4 bases from J, the junction kept 8 bases outside the gene matches. CDR3 length equals 17 residues. Germline lookup yields CDR1 MNHNS and CDR2 SASEGT. CDR3 protein: CASSEPRTGVSTGELFF. CDR3 in DNA: TGTGCCAGCAGTGAACCTCGGACAGGGGTGAGCACCGGGGAGCTGTTTTTT.

The genes are TRBV7-9 and TRBJ1-1; D is possibly TRBD1 (5 bases). Germline-derived CDR1 and CDR2 are SEHNR and FQNEAQ (reference sequence). Trimming pared 1 base from V and 6 bases from J, leaving 12 bases between. The CDR3 is 14 amino acids. CDR3 sequence (DNA): TGTGCCAGCAGCTTAGTACAGGAGGGGTCTGAAGCTTTCTTT. Residues: CASSLVQEGSEAFF.

The chain couples TRBV11-2 to TRBJ2-7, with 10 bases aligning to TRBD2. V was clipped by 6 bases and J by 5 bases; unmatched bases: 10. The germline gives CDR1 SGHAT, CDR2 FQNNGV. The CDR3 covers 15 residues. CDR3: CASRSGLAAEDEQYF. Here the CDR3 DNA reads TGTGCCAGCAGATCTGGACTAGCGGCCGAGGACGAGCAGTACTTC.

The table lists this clone with many counts. The chain links TRBV7-9 to TRBJ2-3; 9 positions agree with TRBD2. The CDR3 contains 18 residues. V lost 5 bases and J lost 2; bases outside the gene matches: 14. Germline V gene data show CDR1 as SEHNR and CDR2 as FQNEAQ (reference sequence). The CDR3 sequence is CASSRPWSSGKATDTQYF. DNA for the CDR3: TGTGCCAGCAGCCGTCCCTGGTCTAGCGGGAAAGCCACAGATACGCAGTATTTT.

V gene TRBV29-1 combines with J gene TRBJ2-5, with D hard to call. CDR3 length equals 12 residues. Germline assignment: CDR1 SQVTM and CDR2 ANQGSEA. The V end lost 3 bases, the J end lost 1 base, and 6 bases lay between the germline ends. The CDR3 spells CSVEAGQETQYF. CDR3 sequence (DNA): TGCAGCGTTGAGGCAGGCCAAGAGACCCAGTACTTC.

The chain couples TRBV19 to TRBJ1-5, with TRBD1 matching over 7 bases. With 6 bases clipped from V and 0 bases from J, the junction kept 5 bases outside the gene matches. The V gene's germline CDR1 is LNHDA and CDR2 SQIVND (reference sequence). The CDR3 length is 15 residues. The CDR3 protein is CASRWDRNSNQPQHF. The CDR3 nucleotides read TGTGCCAGTAGATGGGACAGAAATAGCAATCAGCCCCAGCATTTT.

The chain links TRBV2 to TRBJ1-1; D is unclear. V was clipped by 8 bases and J by 3 bases, with 13 bases between them. Germline CDR1 SNHLY, CDR2 FYNNEI. The CDR3 runs 13 residues. CDR3 coding DNA: TGTGCCAGCGAGGACTCCCCGGACACTGAAGCTTTCTTT. This gives the protein CASEDSPDTEAFF.

V usage is TRBV4-2 and J usage is TRBJ2-1, with D tentatively TRBD2 (6 bases). The CDR3 length is 15 residues. Per the germline V gene, CDR1 is LGHNA and CDR2 is YNFKEQ. Between the trimmed V and J ends, which lost 4 bases and 6 bases, there was a span of 16 bases. The CDR3 sequence is CASSPRAGIVNEQFF. The CDR3 coding sequence is TGTGCCAGCAGCCCTCGGGCGGGAATCGTCAATGAGCAGTTCTTC.

This chain connects TRBV19 to TRBJ2-3, with D possibly being TRBD2 (5 bases). V shed 1 base and J shed 6 bases, with 8 bases lying between them. CDR1 and CDR2 (germline): LNHDA, SQIVND (reference sequence). This CDR3 has 13 residues. The CDR3 is CASSIVTGDTQYF. For the CDR3, the DNA is TGTGCCAGTAGTATAGTCACGGGGGATACGCAGTATTTT.

This chain links TRBV9 with TRBJ2-2, with a weak D call TRBD2 (6 bases). The germline CDR1 and CDR2 sequences are SGDLS and YYNGEE. The V end lost 0 bases, the J end lost 0 bases, and 9 bases lay between the germline ends. This CDR3 comprises 16 residues. CDR3 residues: CASSVASGANTGELFF. CDR3 sequence (DNA): TGTGCCAGCAGCGTAGCTTCGGGAGCGAACACCGGGGAGCTGTTTTTT.

V gene TRBV6-1 combines with J gene TRBJ2-7; TRBD1 matches 7 bases. V dropped 4 bases and J dropped 3; count of bases not matched to a gene: 0. The germline V gene encodes CDR1 MNHNS and CDR2 SASEGT. This CDR3 has 12 amino acids. The CDR3 loop is CASSGDSYEQYF. CDR3 sequence (DNA): TGTGCCAGCAGTGGGGACAGCTACGAGCAGTACTTC.

This clone was recorded only once. The chain is built from TRBV14 and TRBJ2-7, with D maybe TRBD2 (7 bases). This CDR3 has 14 amino acids. V was shortened by 2 bases and J by 2 bases, with 10 bases between the two germline ends. Germline assignment: CDR1 SGHDN and CDR2 FVKESK. CDR3 DNA: TGTGCCAGCAGCCAATGGGGGGGCCCCTACGAGCAGTACTTC. The encoded protein is CASSQWGGPYEQYF.

The chain combines TRBV28 with TRBJ2-6, with TRBD1 matching 10 bases. CDR1 MDHEN and CDR2 SYDVKM come from the germline V gene. V lost 1 base to trimming and J lost 4 bases; unmatched junction nucleotides: 7. The CDR3 runs to 18 residues. The CDR3 DNA reads TGTGCCAGCAGTTTATTTCCGGGACAGGGGAGAGGGGCCAACGTCCTGACTTTC. Protein: CASSLFPGQGRGANVLTF.

The chain employs TRBV28 and TRBJ2-7; possibly TRBD2 for D (5 bases). The CDR3 has 14 residues. Between the trimmed V and J ends, which lost 2 bases and 5 bases, there was a span of 13 bases. Germline V gives CDR1 MDHEN, CDR2 SYDVKM. The CDR3, as DNA: TGTGCCAGCAGTTTAGACGGAATGCGGGACGAGCAGTACTTC. This translates into CASSLDGMRDEQYF.

J is TRBJ2-5 and V is TRBV9; D is uncertain. V was shortened by 0 bases and J by 4 bases, with 7 bases between the two germline ends. The CDR3 runs 13 residues. Germline assignment: CDR1 SGDLS and CDR2 YYNGEE. As DNA, the CDR3 is TGTGCCAGCAGCGTAGGGTCGGTAGAGACCCAGTACTTC. It encodes CASSVGSVETQYF. Full variable domain (remainder filled in from reference TRBV9 and TRBJ2-5): DSGVTQTPKHLITATGQRVTLRCSPRSGDLSVYWYQQSLDQGLQFLIQYYNGEERAKGNILERFSAQQFPDLHSELNLSSLELGDSALYFCASSVGSVETQYFGPGTRLLVL.

The gene calls are TRBV29-1 and TRBJ2-7, with 8 bases that match TRBD1. The ends lost 8 bases at V and 2 bases at J; junction bases unmatched: 5. The germline V gene has CDR1 SQVTM and CDR2 ANQGSEA. The CDR3 contains 12 residues. The CDR3 DNA reads TGCAGCTTCCGGGACAGGACCTACGAGCAGTACTTC. This encodes CSFRDRTYEQYF.

The chain employs TRBV5-6 and TRBJ2-3; the D is unclear. Germline CDR1 and CDR2: SGHDT and YYEEEE. This CDR3 region has 13 residues. V gave up 5 bases and J gave up 2 bases, with 9 bases separating them. The CDR3 is CASRVAATDTQYF. The DNA for the CDR3 is TGTGCCAGCAGAGTGGCGGCCACAGATACGCAGTATTTT.

This sequence joins TRBV28 and TRBJ2-7; D possibly corresponds to TRBD1 (7 bases). With 2 bases removed from V and 6 bases from J, the gap between germline ends came to 8 bases. The CDR3 is made up of 12 amino acids. The V gene's germline CDR1 is MDHEN and CDR2 SYDVKM. The CDR3 nucleotides are TGTGCCAGCAGTTTACAGGGGGGCGAGCAGTACTTC. It encodes CASSLQGGEQYF. Filled out from reference TRBV28 and TRBJ2-7, the complete variable domain reads DVKVTQSSRYLVKRTGEKVFLECVQDMDHENMFWYRQDPGLGLRLIYFSYDVKMKEKGDIPEGYSVSREKKERFSLILESASTNQTSMYLCASSLQGGEQYFGPGTRLTVT.